These 19 T cell receptor beta chains originate from one sample sequenced in a study of tumor-infiltrating lymphocytes in primary liver carcinoma. Germline DNA was extracted too, while blood RNA derived from unsorted whole blood. The researchers produced TCR beta cDNA from roughly 550 ng total RNA with a constant-region primer. Three-round nested multiplex PCR performed with slightly modified ARM-PCR produced the TCR beta libraries. Running 9 to 11 cycles apiece, the first two PCR rounds relied on TRBV1-TRBV30 forward primers together with a C-beta reverse primer. MiXCR, applied by TCRdb to the multiplex PCR reads, yields one record per CDR3 protein. The sample consists of approximately 300,000 distinct CDR3 sequences, less than 75% of them appearing once. The sample consisted of peripheral blood. The source is a man aged 40-50 years with primary liver carcinoma and hepatitis B virus infection.

Concerning this clonotype itself: At one of its ends the junction is not consistent with the germline gene, which may arise from a read error. The CDR3 sequence is CASSQDWGAHSETQYF. As DNA, the CDR3 is TGTGCCAGCAGCCAAGATTGGGGAGCTCACTCAGAGACCCAGTACTTC. This chain uses TRBV4-1 with TRBJ2-5, with D possibly matching TRBD2 (5 bases). Germline V CDR1 and CDR2: MGHRA, YSYEKL. CDR3 length: 16 amino acids.

The chain links TRBV4-3 to TRBJ2-5; D possibly corresponds to TRBD1 (5 bases). The CDR3 extends over 14 amino acids. Trimming pared 2 bases from V and 2 bases from J, leaving 9 bases between. Germline CDR1 is LGHNA and CDR2 is YSLEER. The CDR3 loop is CASSQYGQQETQYF. In DNA, the CDR3 is TGCGCCAGCAGCCAATATGGACAACAAGAGACCCAGTACTTC.

Worth noting for this clonotype: A much larger clone sits a single nucleotide away, making a read error possible. The V call is TRBV4-3, the J call TRBJ2-6, with unresolved D. Germline-derived CDR1 and CDR2 are LGHNA and YSLEER. The V gene lost 8 bases and the J gene lost 4 bases, with 12 bases spanning the gap. The CDR3 is 14 amino acids. The CDR3 region is CASGIGLGANVLTF. The CDR3, as DNA: TGCGCCAGCGGCATCGGTCTCGGGGCCAACGTCCTGACTTTC.

In its sample, this clonotype was seen many times. The V and J genes are TRBV12-3 or TRBV12-4 and TRBJ1-5; 8 nucleotides match TRBD1. V gave up 6 bases and J gave up 2 bases; unmatched junction bases: 9. CDR3 length: 16 amino acids. The DNA of the CDR3 is TGTGCCAGCAGCCCGTGGGTGGGACAGGGCAATCAGCCCCAGCATTTT. Its translation is CASSPWVGQGNQPQHF.

This rearrangement joins TRBV6-6 to TRBJ2-7; tentatively, D is TRBD1 or TRBD2 (5 bases each). Germline CDR1 reads MNHNY; CDR2 reads SVGAGI (reference sequence). The CDR3 has 12 amino acids. Trimming removed 8 bases at V and 6 bases at J, with 14 bases between. CDR3 amino acids: CASRGRDPEQYF. The CDR3 DNA reads TGTGCCAGCCGGGGCAGGGACCCCGAGCAGTACTTC.

With respect to this clonotype: Mismatch with germline at one junction end may stem from a read error. The rearrangement uses TRBV11-2 and TRBJ2-3; D is uncertain. Germline V gives CDR1 SGHAT, CDR2 FQNNGV. The CDR3 is made up of 15 amino acids. The DNA for the CDR3 is TGTGCTAGCAGCCGACTCGGCGGTAACATAGATACGCAGTATTTT. The encoded protein is CASSRLGGNIDTQYF. The variable domain in full, with the rest retrieved from reference TRBV11-2 and TRBJ2-3, is EAGVAQSPRYKIIEKRQSVAFWCNPISGHATLYWYQQILGQGPKLLIQFQNNGVVDDSQLPKDRFSAERLKGVDSTLKIQPAKLEDSAVYLCASSRLGGNIDTQYFGPGTRLTVL.

This clonotype turned up a few times. The V gene is TRBV5-1, the J gene TRBJ1-1; 8 bases line up with TRBD1. The trim removed 4 bases at V and 2 bases at J, leaving 7 bases unmatched. Germline CDR1 and CDR2: SGHRS and YFSETQ. The CDR3 is 15 residues long. The CDR3, as DNA: TGCGCCAGCAGCCCCGGACAGGGCTTAAACACTGAAGCTTTCTTT. The encoded protein is CASSPGQGLNTEAFF.

This clonotype was picked up a small number of times. The rearrangement links TRBV12-3 or TRBV12-4 to TRBJ2-5; tentative D call: TRBD1 (6 bases). The CDR3 length is 14 residues. V was pared by 7 bases and J by 0 bases, with 12 bases between. CDR3 coding DNA: TGTGCCAGCACAGGGGCTGGGTACCAAGAGACCCAGTACTTC. Encoded protein: CASTGAGYQETQYF.

The chain is built from TRBV12-3 or TRBV12-4 and TRBJ1-1; D may be TRBD1 (6 bases). V gave up 2 bases and J gave up 6 bases, with 10 bases separating them. The CDR3 length is 13 residues. DNA for the CDR3: TGTGCCAGCAGTTTATTCGGGGGCGCTGAAGCTTTCTTT. This codes for CASSLFGGAEAFF.

CDR3 residues: CAIRDTGTFEQYF. The CDR3 region has the DNA TGTGCCATCAGGGACACAGGGACATTCGAGCAGTACTTC. J is TRBJ2-7 and V is TRBV6-5; perhaps TRBD1 as D (6 bases). This CDR3 contains 13 residues. The V end was cut by 10 bases, the J end by 6 bases, with 19 bases between. CDR1 is MNHEY, CDR2 SVGAGI, per germline.

The rearrangement uses TRBV29-1 and TRBJ2-6; the D is unclear. Deletions cut 6 bases from V and 8 bases from J, with 14 bases between. Germline values: CDR1 SQVTM, CDR2 ANQGSEA. The CDR3 extends over 13 amino acids. The CDR3 coding sequence is TGCAGCGTCGCCATGTTTCAGTCCAACGTCCTGACTTTC. This sequence encodes CSVAMFQSNVLTF.

Worth noting for this clonotype: In this CDR3 the conserved last residue, phenylalanine or tryptophan, is missing, so a read error is likely. The chain joins TRBV4-1 to TRBJ2-5, with D possibly matching TRBD2 (6 bases). Trimming left V 0 bases short and J 7 bases short, with 9 bases between. Germline CDR1 MGHRA, CDR2 YSYEKL. There are 13 residues in the CDR3. This chain's CDR3 is CASSQDGSWTQYL. DNA for the CDR3: TGCGCCAGCAGCCAAGACGGGAGCTGGACCCAGTACTTA.

This clonotype was seen ten or more times. This sequence joins TRBV12-3 or TRBV12-4 and TRBJ2-3; D is undetermined. V lost 5 bases and J lost 13, with 16 bases in between. The CDR3 spans 12 residues. CDR3 sequence: CASSPSGSRKYF. CDR3 nucleotide sequence: TGTGCCAGCAGTCCGTCGGGCTCTCGAAAGTATTTT.

In the case of this clonotype: A much larger clone lies a single base off, so this may be a read error. V gene TRBV5-4 combines with J gene TRBJ2-7, with D perhaps being TRBD1 or TRBD2 (5 bases each). The V gene's germline CDR1 is SGHNT and CDR2 YYREEE (reference sequence). The CDR3 extends over 14 amino acids. The CDR3 reads CSSSSGTEFYEQYF. CDR3 sequence (DNA): TGTTCCAGCAGCTCTGGGACGGAATTCTACGAGCAGTACTTC.

The chain is built from TRBV20-1 and TRBJ2-7, with D possibly matching TRBD2 (5 bases). V lost 7 bases and J 4 bases, leaving 11 bases between the germline ends. The germline gives CDR1 DFQATT, CDR2 SNEGSKA (reference sequence). The CDR3 sequence is 11 residues long. CDR3 sequence (DNA): TGCAGTGTGAAACGGGGTTACGAGCAGTACTTC. It is translated as CSVKRGYEQYF.

As for this clonotype: One end of the junction fails to match germline, which may point to a read error. The V gene is TRBV2, the J gene TRBJ2-2; 9 nucleotides align to TRBD1. The CDR3 extends over 16 amino acids. Germline assignment: CDR1 SNHLY and CDR2 FYNNEI. CDR3: CASSVGQGTKTGELFF. The CDR3 DNA reads as TGTGCCAGCAGCGTGGGACAGGGAACGAAAACCGGGGAGCTGTTTTTT.

In the case of this clonotype: The junction shows a germline mismatch at one end, possibly a read error. The V gene is TRBV25-1, the J gene TRBJ1-4; no clear D. Germline V CDR1 and CDR2: MGHDK, SYGVNS. CDR3 size: 16 residues. CDR3 nucleotides: TGTGCCAGCAGTGAAGGACCGTTCCTAACTAATGAAAAACTGCTTTTT. Translation gives CASSEGPFLTNEKLLF.

With respect to this clonotype: A read error may produce the germline difference seen at one junction end. The chain recombines TRBV24-1 with TRBJ2-5; D perhaps matches TRBD1 (6 bases). Looked up from germline, CDR1 is KGHDR and CDR2 is SFDVKD. This CDR3 is built from 13 residues. The CDR3 sequence is CATSGPGVESQYF. In DNA form, the CDR3 reads TGTGCCACCAGTGGTCCAGGGGTGGAGAGCCAGTACTTC.

A remark on this clonotype: The CDR3 does not end in the conserved phenylalanine or tryptophan, so this is likely a read error. This chain connects TRBV11-1 to TRBJ2-7; D is perhaps TRBD1 (5 bases). The length of the CDR3 is 13 residues. CDR1 and CDR2 from the germline V gene are SGHAT and FQDESV (reference sequence). Trimming cost V 7 bases and J 0 bases, with 10 bases left between them. CDR3 coding DNA: TGTGCCAGCAACCCCAGGGACTCCTACGAGCAGTACTTA. Its translation is CASNPRDSYEQYL.